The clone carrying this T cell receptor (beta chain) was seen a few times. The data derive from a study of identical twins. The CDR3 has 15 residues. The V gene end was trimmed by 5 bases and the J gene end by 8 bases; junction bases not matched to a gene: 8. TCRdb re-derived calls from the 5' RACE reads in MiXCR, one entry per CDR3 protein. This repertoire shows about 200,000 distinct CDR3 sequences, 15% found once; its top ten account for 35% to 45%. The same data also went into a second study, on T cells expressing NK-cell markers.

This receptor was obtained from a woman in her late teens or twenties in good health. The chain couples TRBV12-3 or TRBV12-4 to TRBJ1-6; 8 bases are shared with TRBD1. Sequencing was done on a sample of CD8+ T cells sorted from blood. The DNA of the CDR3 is TGTGCCAGCAGTCTCCAACCGACAGGGGATTCACCCCTCCACTTT. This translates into CASSLQPTGDSPLHF.